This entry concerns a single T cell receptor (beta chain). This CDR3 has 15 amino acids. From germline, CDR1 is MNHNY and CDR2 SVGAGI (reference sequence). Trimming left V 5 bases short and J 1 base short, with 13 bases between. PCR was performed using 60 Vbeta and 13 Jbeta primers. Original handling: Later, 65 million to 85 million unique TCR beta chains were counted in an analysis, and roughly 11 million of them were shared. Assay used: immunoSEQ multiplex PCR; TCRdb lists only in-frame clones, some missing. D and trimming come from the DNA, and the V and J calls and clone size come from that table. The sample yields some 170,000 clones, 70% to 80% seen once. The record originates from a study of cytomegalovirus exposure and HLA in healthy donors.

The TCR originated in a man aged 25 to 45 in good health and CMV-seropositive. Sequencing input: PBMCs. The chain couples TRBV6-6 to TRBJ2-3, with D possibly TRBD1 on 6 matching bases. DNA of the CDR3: TGTGCCAGCAGTGACAGACAGGTCCGCACAGATACGCAGTATTTT. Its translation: CASSDRQVRTDTQYF.